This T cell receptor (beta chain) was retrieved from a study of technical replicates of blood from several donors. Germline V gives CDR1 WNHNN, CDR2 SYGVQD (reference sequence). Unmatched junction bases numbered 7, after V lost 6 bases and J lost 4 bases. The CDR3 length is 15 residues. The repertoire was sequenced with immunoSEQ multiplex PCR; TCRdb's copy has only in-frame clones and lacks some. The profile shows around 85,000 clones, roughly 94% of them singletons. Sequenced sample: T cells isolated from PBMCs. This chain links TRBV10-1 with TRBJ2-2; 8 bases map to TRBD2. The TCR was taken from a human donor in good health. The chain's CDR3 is CASSGGGEGTGELFF. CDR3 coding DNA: TGCGCCAGCAGCGGGGGGGGAGAGGGCACCGGGGAGCTGTTTTTT.